One sample yielded the 31 T cell receptor beta chains listed below, sequenced in a study of T cell responses to AZD1222 COVID-19 vaccine. The repertoire was sequenced with immunoSEQ multiplex PCR; TCRdb's copy has only in-frame clones and lacks some. The table records tens of thousands of clones, about four fifths of them present only once. The specimen was peripheral blood, collected on day 0 of AZD1222 vaccination. The receptors derive from an adult in good health.

This chain connects TRBV3-1 (or the pseudogene TRBV3-2) to TRBJ1-6; D not certain. Trimming removed 0 bases from V and 14 bases from J, with 5 bases in between. Germline CDR1 and CDR2: LGHDT and YNNKEL (reference sequence). This CDR3 comprises 11 residues. The CDR3 DNA is TGTGCCAGCAGCCAAGATGGGGCCCTCCACTTT. This codes for CASSQDGALHF.

The chain carries TRBV5-6 and TRBJ2-3; 8 nucleotides agree with TRBD1. Germline values: CDR1 SGHDT, CDR2 YYEEEE. V lost 3 bases to trimming and J lost 0 bases; unmatched junction nucleotides: 6. The CDR3 is made up of 16 amino acids. CDR3 residues: CASSSDRGLSTDTQYF. Written as DNA, the CDR3 is TGTGCCAGCAGCTCCGACAGGGGCCTTAGCACAGATACGCAGTATTTT.

The table lists this clone with a few counts. The chain is built from TRBV4-1 and TRBJ2-4; D gene unclear. The CDR3 extends over 13 amino acids. Germline CDR1 reads MGHRA; CDR2 reads YSYEKL. The V gene lost 1 base and the J gene lost 2 bases, with 3 bases spanning the gap. The CDR3 protein is CASSQVPKNIQYF. DNA for the CDR3: TGCGCCAGCAGCCAAGTGCCCAAAAACATTCAGTACTTC.

This chain joins TRBV29-1 and TRBJ1-3, with D perhaps matching TRBD1 (6 bases). With 6 bases removed from V and 4 bases from J, the gap between germline ends came to 13 bases. This CDR3 region has 13 residues. Germline CDR1 and CDR2: SQVTM and ANQGSEA. CDR3 residues: CSVRGTGGNTIYF. For the CDR3, the DNA is TGCAGCGTAAGGGGGACGGGAGGAAACACCATATATTTT.

The V call is TRBV30, the J call TRBJ2-6; D is undetermined. Germline CDR1 reads GTSNPN; CDR2 reads SVGIG (reference sequence). CDR3 length: 17 residues. The V end lost 4 bases, the J end lost 4 bases, and 20 bases lay between the germline ends. CDR3: CAWKNTPRRWGANVLTF. DNA of the CDR3: TGTGCCTGGAAGAATACCCCCCGAAGGTGGGGGGCCAACGTCCTGACTTTC. Combining the CDR3 with reference TRBV30 and TRBJ2-6 gives the whole variable domain SQTIHQWPATLVQPVGSPLSLECTVEGTSNPNLYWYRQAAGRGLQLLFYSVGIGQISSEVPQNLSASRPQDRQFILSSKKLLLSDSGFYLCAWKNTPRRWGANVLTFGAGSRLTVL.

The chain uses TRBV5-1 and TRBJ1-6; TRBD1 matches 9 bases. V lost 0 bases and J lost 10; bases outside the gene matches: 5. Germline CDR1 SGHRS, CDR2 YFSETQ. The CDR3 spans 15 residues. The CDR3 region has the DNA TGCGCCAGCAGCTTGGGGACAGGGGTAGGGTCACCCCTCCACTTT. Translating gives CASSLGTGVGSPLHF.

This clone was seen just once. The rearrangement joins TRBV28 to TRBJ2-7; tentatively, D is TRBD1 (6 bases). The CDR3 loop spans 11 amino acids. V was shortened by 11 bases and J by 1 base, with 9 bases between the two germline ends. Germline V gene data show CDR1 as MDHEN and CDR2 as SYDVKM. CDR3 sequence reads: CAARGSYEQYF. DNA for the CDR3: TGTGCCGCGAGGGGGTCCTACGAGCAGTACTTC. Full variable domain (missing parts from reference TRBV28 and TRBJ2-7): DVKVTQSSRYLVKRTGEKVFLECVQDMDHENMFWYRQDPGLGLRLIYFSYDVKMKEKGDIPEGYSVSREKKERFSLILESASTNQTSMYLCAARGSYEQYFGPGTRLTVT.

The chain links TRBV7-9 to TRBJ2-3, with D tentatively TRBD2 (5 bases). Germline CDR1 reads SEHNR; CDR2 reads FQNEAQ (reference sequence). Between the trimmed V and J ends, which lost 0 bases and 2 bases, there was a span of 9 bases. This CDR3 region has 15 residues. The CDR3 here is CASSLADFSTDTQYF. The CDR3 nucleotides are TGTGCCAGCAGCTTAGCGGACTTCTCCACAGATACGCAGTATTTT.

This rearrangement joins TRBV7-9 to TRBJ2-7; 7 positions match TRBD1. Germline trimming cut 5 bases from V and 3 bases from J; bases unmatched to any gene: 10. The CDR3 has 15 residues. CDR1 is SEHNR and CDR2 is FQNEAQ in the germline V gene (reference sequence). The CDR3 DNA is TGTGCCAGCAGCCAATACAGGGGAACCGTCTACGAGCAGTACTTC. Its protein is CASSQYRGTVYEQYF.

The CDR3 protein is CAISEGGIEAFF. Here the CDR3 DNA reads TGTGCCATCAGTGAAGGGGGCATTGAAGCTTTCTTT. V gene TRBV10-3 combines with J gene TRBJ1-1; 7 positions agree with TRBD1. The ends lost 3 bases at V and 7 bases at J; junction bases unmatched: 2. This CDR3 contains 12 residues. Germline values: CDR1 ENHRY, CDR2 SYGVKD.

The chain uses TRBV3-1 (or the pseudogene TRBV3-2) and TRBJ2-3; a weak D match, TRBD2 (6 bases). This CDR3 has 16 residues. The ends were cut back, 1 base at V and 2 bases at J, with 13 bases in the middle. Germline CDR1 and CDR2: LGHDT and YNNKEL (reference sequence). The CDR3 region has the DNA TGTGCCAGCAGCCAAGTGAGTAGCGGATACACAGATACGCAGTATTTT. This translates into CASSQVSSGYTDTQYF.

This clone was recorded a few times. The chain uses TRBV7-2 and TRBJ2-3, with TRBD2 identical over 7 bases. The germline V gene encodes CDR1 SGHTA and CDR2 FQGNSA. V dropped 4 bases and J dropped 5; count of bases not matched to a gene: 12. This CDR3 is 16 amino acids long. The CDR3: CASSSVGLADVDTQYF. Written as DNA, the CDR3 is TGTGCCAGCAGCTCAGTCGGGCTAGCGGACGTAGATACGCAGTATTTT.

The chain combines TRBV19 with TRBJ2-7; 10 positions match TRBD2. V lost 6 bases and J lost 3; bases outside the gene matches: 2. Germline values: CDR1 LNHDA, CDR2 SQIVND (reference sequence). This CDR3 is 13 amino acids long. CDR3 coding DNA: TGTGCCAGTAGCCCTAGCGGGGGCTACGAGCAGTACTTC. Encoded protein: CASSPSGGYEQYF. Together with reference TRBV19 and TRBJ2-7, the CDR3 gives the full variable domain: DGGITQSPKYLFRKEGQNVTLSCEQNLNHDAMYWYRQDPGQGLRLIYYSQIVNDFQKGDIAEGYSVSREKKESFPLTVTSAQKNPTAFYLCASSPSGGYEQYFGPGTRLTVT.

The CDR3 sequence: CASRERQVREKLFF. CDR3 DNA: TGTGCCAGCAGGGAGAGGCAGGTCCGAGAAAAACTGTTTTTT. V and J are TRBV2 and TRBJ1-4; D remains ambiguous. V lost 6 bases to trimming and J lost 8 bases, with 16 bases between them. Germline CDR1 reads SNHLY; CDR2 reads FYNNEI. CDR3 length equals 14 residues.

V and J are TRBV29-1 and TRBJ1-2; no definite D call. CDR1 SQVTM and CDR2 ANQGSEA come from the germline V gene. The CDR3 loop spans 12 amino acids. V dropped 4 bases and J dropped 5 bases, with 11 bases sitting between them. This CDR3 is CSVGELSYGYTF. The CDR3 region has the DNA TGCAGCGTTGGGGAACTTTCTTATGGCTACACCTTC.

The V gene is TRBV5-4, the J gene TRBJ2-5; D might be TRBD2 (6 bases). Germline CDR1 reads SGHNT; CDR2 reads YYREEE (reference sequence). Between the trimmed V and J ends, which lost 4 bases and 2 bases, there was a span of 12 bases. The CDR3 is made up of 14 amino acids. This chain's CDR3 is CASSPGSFQETQYF. The DNA of the CDR3 is TGTGCCAGCAGCCCCGGGAGTTTTCAAGAGACCCAGTACTTC.

This clone was observed a few times. The chain combines TRBV7-9 with TRBJ1-5; D is possibly TRBD1 (5 bases). Germline V gene lookup returns CDR1 SEHNR and CDR2 FQNEAQ (reference sequence). The CDR3 totals 15 residues. Trimming pared 7 bases from V and 4 bases from J, leaving 17 bases between. The CDR3 nucleotides read TGTGCCAGCAACGATCCAAGGGACTGTAATCAGCCCCAGCATTTT. Translated: CASNDPRDCNQPQHF.

The genes are TRBV29-1 and TRBJ2-3; 7 nucleotides agree with TRBD2. Germline values: CDR1 SQVTM, CDR2 ANQGSEA. The CDR3 is made up of 13 amino acids. V shed 3 bases and J 2 bases; nucleotides not matched to a gene: 2. The CDR3, as DNA: TGCAGCGTTGAGCGGGGGAACACAGATACGCAGTATTTT. Protein: CSVERGNTDTQYF.

This chain uses TRBV24-1 with TRBJ1-2; D ambiguous. Trimming stripped 4 bases from V and 8 bases from J, with 13 bases between. Germline V gives CDR1 KGHDR, CDR2 SFDVKD. This CDR3 contains 13 residues. The CDR3 loop is CATSEGSGSGYTF. DNA of the CDR3: TGTGCCACCAGTGAGGGTTCGGGGTCCGGCTACACCTTC.

This clone was counted only a few times. The V gene is TRBV10-3, the J gene TRBJ2-4; D is possibly TRBD1 or TRBD2 (5 bases each). V was cut by 6 bases and J by 3 bases, with 15 bases left in between. Per the germline V gene, CDR1 is ENHRY and CDR2 is SYGVKD. The CDR3 has 15 residues. The CDR3 region has the DNA TGTGCCATCAGGAAAGGGGATGAGGGCAAAAACATTCAGTACTTC. Its translation: CAIRKGDEGKNIQYF.

This clone was picked up a small number of times. The chain recombines TRBV15 with TRBJ2-7, with 9 bases identical to TRBD1. The CDR3 sequence is 12 residues long. Germline V CDR1 and CDR2: LNHNV, YYDKDF (reference sequence). The V and J ends lost 3 bases and 6 bases, in that order; junction bases with no gene match: 0. Here the CDR3 reads CATSRTGGEQYF. The CDR3 nucleotides are TGTGCCACCAGCAGGACAGGGGGCGAGCAGTACTTC.

CDR3 nucleotides: TGTGCCAGCAGTTTATACGATAAGGGAATTTACAATTCACCCCTCCACTTT. Amino acid sequence: CASSLYDKGIYNSPLHF. The chain combines TRBV27 with TRBJ1-6; D is ambiguous. The CDR3 spans 17 residues. CDR1 and CDR2 from the germline V gene are MNHEY and SMNVEV (reference sequence). V lost 1 base and J 7 bases, leaving 17 bases between the germline ends.

The chain couples TRBV2 to TRBJ2-3; a weak D match, TRBD2 (6 bases). Germline V gives CDR1 SNHLY, CDR2 FYNNEI. The CDR3 has 16 residues. V was shortened by 2 bases and J by 2 bases, with 14 bases between the two germline ends. The CDR3 nucleotides read TGTGCCAGCAGTGAAAGGCGGGACGCATACACAGATACGCAGTATTTT. Protein product: CASSERRDAYTDTQYF.

This chain links TRBV12-3 or TRBV12-4 with TRBJ2-3, with no clear D. Trimming removed 2 bases from V and 0 bases from J, with 3 bases in between. The CDR3 extends over 13 amino acids. The CDR3 coding sequence is TGTGCCAGCAGTTTAACTAGCACAGATACGCAGTATTTT. Translation gives CASSLTSTDTQYF.

The J gene is TRBJ2-1, the V gene TRBV27; 7 nucleotides align to TRBD1. The CDR3 runs 12 residues. Trimming took 5 bases from V and 12 from J; bases not matched to a gene: 7. Germline V gene lookup returns CDR1 MNHEY and CDR2 SMNVEV (reference sequence). The CDR3: CASSIDRVRQFF. CDR3 nucleotide sequence: TGTGCCAGCAGTATCGACAGGGTACGGCAGTTCTTC.

This rearrangement joins TRBV5-4 to TRBJ2-7; 7 nucleotides match TRBD2. V lost 4 bases, J lost 6 bases, and 7 bases stayed unmatched. The CDR3 loop spans 13 amino acids. The germline gives CDR1 SGHNT, CDR2 YYREEE (reference sequence). The DNA of the CDR3 is TGTGCCAGCAGCCGACCCACGGGGGGCGAGCAGTACTTC. It encodes CASSRPTGGEQYF.

The V gene is TRBV24-1, the J gene TRBJ2-2; 9 nucleotides line up with TRBD1. Germline CDR1 and CDR2: KGHDR and SFDVKD. The CDR3 has 16 amino acids. V shed 6 bases, J shed 6 bases, and the junction held 10 bases outside the gene matches. Here the CDR3 DNA reads TGTGCCACCAGTAATCCGGGACAGGGTGCAGCCGGGGAGCTGTTTTTT. Translating gives CATSNPGQGAAGELFF.

The CDR3 DNA reads as TGCAGCGTTGCGGGGGCCCACGAGCAGTACTTC. It is translated as CSVAGAHEQYF. V usage is TRBV29-1 and J usage is TRBJ2-7; possibly TRBD1 or TRBD2 for D (6 bases each). The germline CDR1 and CDR2 sequences are SQVTM and ANQGSEA. V lost 4 bases and J lost 5, with 9 bases in between. The CDR3 covers 11 residues.

In this sample, this clone turned up once. The CDR3 nucleotides are TGTGCCAGCAGCCCCCTCAGGGGGCGAGGCTACACCTTC. Residues: CASSPLRGRGYTF. The chain combines TRBV3-1 (or the pseudogene TRBV3-2) with TRBJ1-2, with 8 nucleotides matching TRBD1. The trim removed 4 bases at V and 8 bases at J, leaving 6 bases unmatched. The CDR3 consists of 13 residues. Germline V CDR1 and CDR2: LGHDT, YNNKEL (reference sequence).

The V call is TRBV7-9, the J call TRBJ2-1, with TRBD2 as a possible D gene (5 bases). V was pared by 4 bases and J by 9 bases, with 25 bases between. CDR1 and CDR2 (germline): SEHNR, FQNEAQ (reference sequence). The CDR3 is 17 amino acids. The CDR3 DNA is TGTGCCAGCAGCTCCTCCCACGGTGGGCCGAAGGAGGCTGAGCAGTTCTTC. Residues: CASSSSHGGPKEAEQFF.

There are a few counts of this clone. The genes are TRBV5-1 and TRBJ2-1; TRBD1 matches 10 bases. V gave up 3 bases and J gave up 6 bases; unmatched junction bases: 3. CDR3 length: 14 amino acids. Germline V gives CDR1 SGHRS, CDR2 YFSETQ. CDR3 nucleotides: TGCGCCAGCAGCTGGGGGGACAGGGGCAATGAGCAGTTCTTC. This gives the protein CASSWGDRGNEQFF. The variable domain in full, with the rest retrieved from reference TRBV5-1 and TRBJ2-1, is KAGVTQTPRYLIKTRGQQVTLSCSPISGHRSVSWYQQTPGQGLQFLFEYFSETQRNKGNFPGRFSGRQFSNSRSEMNVSTLELGDSALYLCASSWGDRGNEQFFGPGTRLTVL.